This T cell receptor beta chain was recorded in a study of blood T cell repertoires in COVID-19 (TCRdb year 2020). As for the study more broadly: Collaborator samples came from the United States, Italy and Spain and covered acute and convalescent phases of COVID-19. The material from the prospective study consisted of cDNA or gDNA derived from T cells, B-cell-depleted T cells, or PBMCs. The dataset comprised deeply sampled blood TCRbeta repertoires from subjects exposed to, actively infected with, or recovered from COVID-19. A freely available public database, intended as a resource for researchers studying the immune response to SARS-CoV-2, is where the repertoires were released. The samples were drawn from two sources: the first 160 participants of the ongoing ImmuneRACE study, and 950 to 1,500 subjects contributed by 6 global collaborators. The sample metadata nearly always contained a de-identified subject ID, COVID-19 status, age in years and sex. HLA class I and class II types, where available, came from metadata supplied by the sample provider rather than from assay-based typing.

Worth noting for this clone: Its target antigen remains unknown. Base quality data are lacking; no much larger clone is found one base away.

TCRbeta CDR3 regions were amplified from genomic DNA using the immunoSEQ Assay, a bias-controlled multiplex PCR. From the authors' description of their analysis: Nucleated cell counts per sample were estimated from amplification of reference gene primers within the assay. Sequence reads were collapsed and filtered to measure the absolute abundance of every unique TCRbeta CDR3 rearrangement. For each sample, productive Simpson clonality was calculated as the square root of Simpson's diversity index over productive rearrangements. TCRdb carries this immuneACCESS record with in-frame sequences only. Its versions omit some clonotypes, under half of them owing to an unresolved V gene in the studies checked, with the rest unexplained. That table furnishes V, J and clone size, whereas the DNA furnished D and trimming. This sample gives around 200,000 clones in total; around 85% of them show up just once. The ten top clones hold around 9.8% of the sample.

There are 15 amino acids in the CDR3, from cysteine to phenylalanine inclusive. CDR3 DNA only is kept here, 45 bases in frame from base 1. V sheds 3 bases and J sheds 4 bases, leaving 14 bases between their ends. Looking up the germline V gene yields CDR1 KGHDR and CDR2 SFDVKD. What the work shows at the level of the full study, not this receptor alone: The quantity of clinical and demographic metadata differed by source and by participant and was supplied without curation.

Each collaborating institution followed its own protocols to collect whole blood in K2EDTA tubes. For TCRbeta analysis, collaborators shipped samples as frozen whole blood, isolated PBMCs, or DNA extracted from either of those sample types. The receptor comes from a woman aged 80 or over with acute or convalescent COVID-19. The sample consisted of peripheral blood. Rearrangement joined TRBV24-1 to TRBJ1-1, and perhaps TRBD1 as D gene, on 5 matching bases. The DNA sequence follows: TGTGCCACCAGTGATCGCGACAGCGTGAGCACTGAAGCTTTCTTT. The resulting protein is CATSDRDSVSTEAFF.